This TCR beta chain was obtained from a study of PD-1 blockade in classical Hodgkin lymphoma. Study-wide results and limits: Newly diagnosed patients had diversity similar to the baseline diversity of complete responders. The study reported lower baseline TCR diversity in newly diagnosed patients than in healthy donors.

Concerning this clone itself: Its antigen is still unknown.

As for time point: cycle 4 day 1 (C4D1), after around six weeks of nivolumab. Each of the patients experienced relapse following autologous stem cell transplantation, and their brentuximab vedotin exposure differed. Investigators obtained CD8+ T cells from thawed PBMCs by magnetic negative selection. There are 15 residues in the CDR3. The V gene lost 2 bases and the J gene lost 1 base, with 10 bases spanning the gap. Germline lookup yields CDR1 SGDLS and CDR2 YYNGEE. The assay was immunoSEQ multiplex PCR, and TCRdb's table has in-frame clones only and misses some. The sample yields some 8,000 clones, roughly 85% seen once.

The rearrangement joins TRBV9 to TRBJ1-5, with a weak D call TRBD1 (5 bases). This sample comprised CD8+ T cells from blood, obtained before the fourth cycle of nivolumab. This clonotype was sampled from a human donor with classical Hodgkin lymphoma. CDR3 in DNA: TGTGCCAGCAGCGTCGGGGGGATGAGCAATCAGCCCCAGCATTTT. Translating it yields CASSVGGMSNQPQHF.